Listed below are T cell receptor beta chains from one sample, sequenced in a study of blood T cell repertoires in COVID-19. Generated by immunoSEQ multiplex PCR, the TCRdb table keeps only in-frame clones and is missing some. The sample lists some 170,000 clones; about 75% were seen once. Sequenced input: peripheral blood. The receptor set was obtained from a woman aged 50 to 60 with active or convalescent COVID-19. The conserved cysteine and the conserved F or W are not part of the CDR3 here.

>TRBJ2-2|TRBV4-3
ASSQDHPTGTGGTGELF
>TRBJ1-1|TRBV29-1
SVGTGGGGEAF
>TRBJ2-3|TRBV12-3/TRBV12-4
ASRAQGPDTQY
>TRBJ2-1|TRBV14
ASSPQTGALNEQF
>TRBJ1-6|TRBV20-1
SASRQGSNAPLH
>TRBJ2-3|TRBV3-1/TRBV3-2
ASSQRLAGDTQY
>TRBJ2-5|TRBV7-2
ASSLELGRGSQETQY
>TRBJ1-2|TRBV4-3
ASSRTGAKTYGYT
>TRBJ2-2|TRBV19
ASSRQGGTGELF
>TRBJ2-7|TRBV7-9
ASSASYSGTYEQY
>TRBJ1-6|TRBV6-2/TRBV6-3
ASSYSIWVSDNSPLH
>TRBJ2-2|TRBV10-1
AITTQKELF
>TRBJ2-4|TRBV5-1
ASSLTGGANIQY
>TRBJ1-3|TRBV3-1/TRBV3-2
ASSQGDRGGNTIY
>TRBJ2-7|TRBV2
AGRRRGHSYEQY
>TRBJ2-1|TRBV6-1
ASSEDSGPYNEQF
>TRBJ2-7|TRBV3-1/TRBV3-2
ASSQQGGEQY
>TRBJ2-5|TRBV30
AWSPMRGGQETQY
>TRBJ2-7|TRBV5-6
ASSLGGQGVNEQY
>TRBJ1-6|TRBV5-1
ASSPSLGYNSPLH
>TRBJ2-3|TRBV7-3
ASSPGQGLSTDTQY
>TRBJ2-2|TRBV7-2
ASSRRVAGDTGELF
>TRBJ2-3|TRBV28
ASRRGLLEYTQY
>TRBJ1-1|TRBV10-3
AIRTGQGNEAF
>TRBJ1-1|TRBV14
ASSYTTGVTEAF
>TRBJ1-6|TRBV7-8
ASSLELYRGGIGSPLH
>TRBJ2-3|TRBV11-2
ASSPLSGRRPDTQY
>TRBJ1-3|TRBV28
ASSFPTGGNTIY
>TRBJ1-3|TRBV4-3
ASSQDSGNTIY
>TRBJ2-1|TRBV12-3/TRBV12-4
ASTSFNEQF
>TRBJ2-2|TRBV25-1
ASSDDRRVNTGELF
>TRBJ1-4|TRBV5-1
ASSLSAATNEKLF
>TRBJ1-1|TRBV11-3
ASSPGQGENTEAF
>TRBJ1-6|TRBV28
ASTKSLSPLH
>TRBJ1-5|TRBV7-9
ASSLAANQPQH
>TRBJ2-1|TRBV9
ASSVDRGSNEQF
>TRBJ2-2|TRBV7-3
ASSLNTRTDTGELF
>TRBJ2-1|TRBV5-4
ASRSPTSGRGESYNEQF
>TRBJ1-1|TRBV28
ASSLILGASTEAF
>TRBJ2-5|TRBV7-8
ASSHRTGEVETQY
>TRBJ2-1|TRBV6-5
ASSPQGATYNEQF
>TRBJ2-7|TRBV28
ASSLPSPLGEQY